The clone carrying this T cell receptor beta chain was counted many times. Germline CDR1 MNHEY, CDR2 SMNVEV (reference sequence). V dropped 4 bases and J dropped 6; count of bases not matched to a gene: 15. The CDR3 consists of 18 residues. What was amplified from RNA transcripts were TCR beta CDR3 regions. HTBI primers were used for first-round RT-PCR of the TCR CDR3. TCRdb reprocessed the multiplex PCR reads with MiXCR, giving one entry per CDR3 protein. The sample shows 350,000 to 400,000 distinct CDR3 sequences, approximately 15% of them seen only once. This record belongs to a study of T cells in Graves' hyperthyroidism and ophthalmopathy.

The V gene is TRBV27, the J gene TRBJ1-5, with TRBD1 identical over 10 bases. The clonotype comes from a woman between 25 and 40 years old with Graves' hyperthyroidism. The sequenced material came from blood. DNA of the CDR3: TGTGCCAGCAGTTGGACAGGGGGGACAGGGAGGACGGGTCAGCCCCAGCATTTT. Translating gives CASSWTGGTGRTGQPQHF.